This T cell receptor beta chain is from a study of T cell responses to AZD1222 COVID-19 vaccine. Across the study: Pooled samples include second doses given at about 4 or 12 weeks.

Profiling relied on immunoSEQ multiplex PCR, and the TCRdb table lists in-frame clones only, not all of them. The table has 120,000 to 150,000 clones, around nine tenths seen once. Study conclusions and caveats: Seropositive at baseline were only a handful of AZD1222 recipients. There were mostly white British donors and more females than males, and clonal diversity was possibly underestimated. There were vaccine-associated CD4 TCRs across spike, dominant at 160-218 and 743-854.

Details on this clone: Its cognate antigen is unknown.

The trim removed 0 bases at V and 4 bases at J, leaving 13 bases unmatched. The CDR3 totals 18 residues. The rearrangement uses TRBV5-3 and TRBJ2-1, with 7 bases identical to TRBD1. TRBV5-3 is noted as an ORF with a role that remains uncertain. The origin of this receptor is an adult in good health. The sample here was peripheral blood, taken on day 0 of AZD1222 vaccination. This CDR3 reads CARSLDFIGTAYYNEQFF. The CDR3 DNA sequence: TGTGCCAGAAGCTTGGACTTTATAGGGACAGCATATTACAATGAGCAGTTCTTC.